The clone carrying this TCR beta chain appeared a few times. Its target is not known. Vbeta (60) and Jbeta (13) primers were used in the PCR. The method was immunoSEQ multiplex PCR; TCRdb's version includes in-frame clones alone and lacks a portion of them. The sample has fewer than 200,000 clones, 60% to 85% seen once. Deletions cut 0 bases from V and 9 bases from J, with 14 bases between. The CDR3 totals 15 residues. Germline assignment: CDR1 LNHDA and CDR2 SQIVND (reference sequence). This sample stems from a study of cytomegalovirus exposure and HLA in healthy donors. Study-level points and caveats: The authors considered a cluster of highly shared sequence variants likely to be a sequencing artifact.

V gene TRBV19 combines with J gene TRBJ1-4; D possibly corresponds to TRBD1 (5 bases). The TCR originated in a female donor in good health and CMV-seronegative. The sequencing input was PBMCs. In DNA form, the CDR3 reads TGTGCCAGTAGTATAGATGACAGCCCAATGAAAAAACTGTTTTTT. Encoded protein: CASSIDDSPMKKLFF. The full variable domain, with the rest looked up from reference TRBV19 and TRBJ1-4, is DGGITQSPKYLFRKEGQNVTLSCEQNLNHDAMYWYRQDPGQGLRLIYYSQIVNDFQKGDIAEGYSVSREKKESFPLTVTSAQKNPTAFYLCASSIDDSPMKKLFFGSGTQLSVL.